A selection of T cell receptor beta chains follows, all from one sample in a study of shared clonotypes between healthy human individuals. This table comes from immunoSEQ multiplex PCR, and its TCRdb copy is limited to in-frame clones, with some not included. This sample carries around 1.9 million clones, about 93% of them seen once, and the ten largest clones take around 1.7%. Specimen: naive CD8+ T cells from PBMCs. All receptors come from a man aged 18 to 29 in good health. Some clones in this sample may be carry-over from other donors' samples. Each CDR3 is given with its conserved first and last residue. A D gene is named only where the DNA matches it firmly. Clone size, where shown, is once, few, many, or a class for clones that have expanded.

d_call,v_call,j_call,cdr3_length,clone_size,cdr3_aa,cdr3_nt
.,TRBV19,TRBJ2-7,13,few,CASSIGGAYEQYF,TGTGCCAGTAGTATTGGAGGGGCCTACGAGCAGTACTTC
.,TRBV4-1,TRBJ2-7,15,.,CASSQDVAANYEQYF,TGCGCCAGCAGCCAAGATGTGGCAGCAAACTACGAGCAGTACTTC
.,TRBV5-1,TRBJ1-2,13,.,CASRLAGDYGYTF,TGCGCCAGCAGGCTCGCCGGGGACTATGGCTACACCTTC
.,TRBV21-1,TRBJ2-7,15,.,CASTPLALAGLEQYF,TGTGCCAGCACCCCTCTGGCCCTAGCGGGCCTCGAGCAGTACTTC
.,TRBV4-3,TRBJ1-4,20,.,CASSQGPFYGDTLPNEKLFF,TGCGCCAGCAGCCAAGGCCCGTTTTATGGGGACACTTTACCAAATGAAAAACTGTTTTTT
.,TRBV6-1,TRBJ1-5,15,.,CASSDRGGSNQPQHF,TGTGCCAGCAGTGACAGGGGCGGGAGCAATCAGCCCCAGCATTTT
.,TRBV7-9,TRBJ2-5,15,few,CASSLGDGGPETQYF,TGTGCCAGCAGCTTAGGAGATGGGGGGCCGGAGACCCAGTACTTC
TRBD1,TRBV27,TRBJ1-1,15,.,CASSSQTGTNTEAFF,TGTGCCAGCAGTTCACAGACAGGGACGAACACTGAAGCTTTCTTT
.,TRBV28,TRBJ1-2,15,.,CASIPSSYVNYGYTF,TGTGCCAGCATCCCTTCCAGCTACGTTAACTATGGCTACACCTTC
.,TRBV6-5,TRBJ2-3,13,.,CASSWARTDTQYF,TGTGCCAGCAGTTGGGCCCGCACCGATACGCAGTATTTT
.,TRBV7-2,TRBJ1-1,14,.,CASSLGIRDTEAFF,TGTGCCAGCAGCTTAGGTATCAGAGACACTGAAGCTTTCTTT
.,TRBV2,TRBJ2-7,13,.,CASNPTQGYEQYF,TGTGCCAGCAATCCGACTCAGGGCTACGAGCAGTACTTC
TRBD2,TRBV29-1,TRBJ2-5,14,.,CSVDGTTPWETQYF,TGCAGCGTGGATGGGACTACACCGTGGGAGACCCAGTACTTC
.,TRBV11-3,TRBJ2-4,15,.,CASSLTGAPGDIQYF,TGTGCCAGCAGCTTAACGGGGGCACCGGGGGACATTCAGTACTTC
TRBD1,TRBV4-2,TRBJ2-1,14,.,CASSQGDSYNEQFF,TGTGCCAGCAGCCAAGGGGACAGTTACAATGAGCAGTTCTTC
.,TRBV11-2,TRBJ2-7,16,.,CASSLDRESSSYEQYF,TGTGCCAGCAGCTTAGACAGGGAATCGAGCTCCTACGAGCAGTACTTC
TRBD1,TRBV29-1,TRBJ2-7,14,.,CSVSGQGSNYEQYF,TGCAGCGTGTCGGGACAGGGCTCCAACTACGAGCAGTACTTC
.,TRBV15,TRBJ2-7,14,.,CATSRSEPAGEQYF,TGTGCCACCAGCAGATCCGAGCCGGCTGGCGAGCAGTACTTC
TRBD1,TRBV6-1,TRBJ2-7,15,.,CASSEGDREIYEQYF,TGTGCCAGCAGTGAAGGAGACAGGGAGATCTACGAGCAGTACTTC
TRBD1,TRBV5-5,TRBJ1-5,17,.,CASSSQGLGGAKQPQHF,TGTGCCAGCAGCTCCCAGGGCTTAGGGGGCGCGAAACAGCCCCAGCATTTT
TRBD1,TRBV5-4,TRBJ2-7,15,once,CASSFPSQGAYEQYF,TGTGCCAGCAGCTTCCCCTCGCAGGGGGCCTACGAGCAGTACTTC
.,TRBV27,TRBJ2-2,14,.,CASSFYRVTGELFF,TGTGCCAGCAGTTTCTACAGGGTCACCGGGGAGCTGTTTTTT
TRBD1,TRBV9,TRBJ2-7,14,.,CASSPRDSPYEQYF,TGTGCCAGCAGCCCCCGGGACAGCCCCTACGAGCAGTACTTC
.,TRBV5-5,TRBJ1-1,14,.,CASSLSVDSWKAFF,TGTGCCAGCAGCTTAAGTGTGGACAGTTGGAAAGCTTTCTTT
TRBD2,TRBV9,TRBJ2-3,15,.,CASSASGSGPDTQYF,TGTGCCAGCAGCGCTAGCGGGAGCGGCCCAGATACGCAGTATTTT
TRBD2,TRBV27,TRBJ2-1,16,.,CASSLQRTSGHNEQFF,TGTGCCAGCAGTCTTCAACGGACTAGCGGTCACAATGAGCAGTTCTTC
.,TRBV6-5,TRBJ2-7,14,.,CASTRSGFEDEQYF,TGTGCCAGCACCCGCTCTGGGTTCGAGGACGAGCAGTACTTC
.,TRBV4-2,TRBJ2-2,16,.,CASSQEAGSIAGELFF,TGTGCCAGCAGCCAAGAGGCCGGGAGTATCGCCGGGGAGCTGTTTTTT
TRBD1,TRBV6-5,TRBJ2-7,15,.,CASSYGPGGPYEQYF,TGTGCCAGCAGTTACGGGCCAGGGGGCCCCTACGAGCAGTACTTC
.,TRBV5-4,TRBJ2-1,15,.,CASSLTGGPYNEQFF,TGTGCCAGCAGCTTGACGGGGGGCCCGTACAATGAGCAGTTCTTC
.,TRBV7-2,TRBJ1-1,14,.,CASSLALGGSLAFF,TGTGCCAGCAGCTTAGCGCTGGGGGGCTCTTTAGCTTTCTTT
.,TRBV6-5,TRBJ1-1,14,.,CASSYREGTTEAFF,TGTGCCAGCAGTTACAGGGAGGGGACCACTGAAGCTTTCTTT
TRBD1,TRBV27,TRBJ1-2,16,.,CASSPTNRGGGYGYTF,TGTGCCAGCAGTCCTACGAACAGGGGAGGGGGCTATGGCTACACCTTC
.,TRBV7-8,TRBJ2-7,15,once,CASSLSPGMTYEQYF,TGTGCCAGCAGCTTATCGCCAGGCATGACTTACGAGCAGTACTTC
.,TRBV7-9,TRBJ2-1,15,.,CASSLGTSQVNEQFF,TGTGCCAGCAGCTTAGGAACTAGCCAAGTTAATGAGCAGTTCTTC
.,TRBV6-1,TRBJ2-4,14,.,CASSGLWGKNIQYF,TGTGCCAGCAGTGGACTCTGGGGGAAAAACATTCAGTACTTC
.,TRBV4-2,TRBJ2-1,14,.,CASSHLPGAAGQFF,TGTGCCAGCAGCCACCTCCCTGGGGCGGCTGGGCAGTTCTTC
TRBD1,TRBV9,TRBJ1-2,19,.,CASSERPPRDRGSHSGYTF,TGTGCCAGCAGCGAGAGGCCACCAAGGGACAGGGGGTCCCACAGTGGCTACACCTTC
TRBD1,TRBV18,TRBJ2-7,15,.,CASSSFSGTAYEQYF,TGTGCCAGCTCATCCTTCTCCGGGACAGCCTACGAGCAGTACTTC
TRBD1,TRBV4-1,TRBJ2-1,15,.,CASSSQGVSYNEQFF,TGCGCCAGCAGTTCACAGGGGGTCTCCTACAATGAGCAGTTCTTC